The rows below give T cell receptor beta chains drawn from one sample of a study of cytomegalovirus exposure and HLA in healthy donors. The repertoire was sequenced with immunoSEQ multiplex PCR; TCRdb's copy has only in-frame clones and lacks some. The table includes about 130,000 clones, about 10% detected once. Source material: PBMCs. Receptors originate from a woman in her 40s in good health and CMV-seropositive. Both conserved end residues are part of each CDR3. Fields, in order: J gene, V gene, CDR3 protein.

>TRBJ1-5|TRBV19
CASSIDRYSNQPQHF
>TRBJ1-2|TRBV29-1
CSAVPPDSNYGYTF
>TRBJ1-1|TRBV11-1
CASRGAVFEAFF
>TRBJ2-3|TRBV18
CASSPGQGTDTQYF
>TRBJ1-5|TRBV2
CASSENSEAQPQHF
>TRBJ1-1|TRBV10-1
CASSESEGEAFF
>TRBJ2-1|TRBV6-6
CASDRGLYNEQFF
>TRBJ2-3|TRBV5-1
CASSLDMAGSTDTQYF
>TRBJ1-4|TRBV19
CASSIRGAGGLFF
>TRBJ1-6|TRBV11-2
CASNRGGQGAYNSPLHF
>TRBJ1-4|TRBV7-6
CASSAGWQNYEKLFF
>TRBJ1-1|TRBV4-1
CASSQGSGVVGAFF
>TRBJ1-4|TRBV6-1
CASRRTGFVEKLFF
>TRBJ1-5|TRBV6-5
CASSRYSLSNQPQHF
>TRBJ2-2|TRBV7-8
CASSSLAGGRGTGELFF
>TRBJ1-2|TRBV6-1
CASSESGDYGYTF
>TRBJ1-1|TRBV9
CASSPRWTGISTWDGGTEAFF
>TRBJ2-7|TRBV7-9
CASSSRDRGTNEQYF
>TRBJ2-5|TRBV9
CASSAGILIQYF
>TRBJ2-1|TRBV2
CASSEFGYNEQFF
>TRBJ2-3|TRBV9
CASSVAHSGGGGDTQYF
>TRBJ1-3|TRBV5-1
CASSVGTAGRSGNTIYF
>TRBJ2-5|TRBV5-1
CASGQDLQETQYF
>TRBJ1-1|TRBV14
CASSQGWGAEAFF
>TRBJ2-1|TRBV4-3
CASSQGDRGYNEQFF
>TRBJ2-1|TRBV19
CASTSAGGRNEQFF
>TRBJ2-5|TRBV5-6
CASSYKTLQETQYF
>TRBJ2-5|TRBV6-5
CASSYSGGSQETQYF
>TRBJ1-1|TRBV27
CASSSRDTFTEAFF
>TRBJ1-2|TRBV11-2
CASSYNTNYGYTF
>TRBJ2-1|TRBV4-2
CASSQDRSLSYEQFF
>TRBJ1-1|TRBV5-1
CASSLEGGVNTEAFF
>TRBJ1-2|TRBV2
CASSEVVTGKSTF
>TRBJ1-2|TRBV2
CASSGGHSYGYTF
>TRBJ1-1|TRBV15
CATSRGRPAAMNTEAFF
>TRBJ2-1|TRBV6-4
CASSEASGYYNEQFF
>TRBJ1-3|TRBV7-8
CASSSPGQLSSGNTIYF
>TRBJ1-1|TRBV5-5
CASSPLGLSGAFF